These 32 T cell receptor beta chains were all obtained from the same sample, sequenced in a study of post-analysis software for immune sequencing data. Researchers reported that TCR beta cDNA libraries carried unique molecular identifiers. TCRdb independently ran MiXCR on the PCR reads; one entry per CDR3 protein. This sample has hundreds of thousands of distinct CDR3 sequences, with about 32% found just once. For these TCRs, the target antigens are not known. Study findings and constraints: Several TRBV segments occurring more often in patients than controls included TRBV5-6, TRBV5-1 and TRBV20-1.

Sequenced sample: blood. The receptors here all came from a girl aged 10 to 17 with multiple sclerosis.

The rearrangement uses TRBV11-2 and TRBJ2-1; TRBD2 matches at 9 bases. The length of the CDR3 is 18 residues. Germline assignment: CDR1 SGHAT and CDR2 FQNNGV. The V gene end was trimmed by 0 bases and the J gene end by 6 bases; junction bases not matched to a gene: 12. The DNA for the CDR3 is TGTGCCAGCAGCTTAGACCCAACGGCGGGAGGGGGGGGCAATGAGCAGTTCTTC. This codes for CASSLDPTAGGGGNEQFF.

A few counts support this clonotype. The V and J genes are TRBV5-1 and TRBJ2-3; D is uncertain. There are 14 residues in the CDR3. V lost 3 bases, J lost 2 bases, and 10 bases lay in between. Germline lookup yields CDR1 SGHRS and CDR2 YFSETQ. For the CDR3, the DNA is TGCGCCAGCAGCTCGACCGGGCTCACAGATACGCAGTATTTT. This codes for CASSSTGLTDTQYF. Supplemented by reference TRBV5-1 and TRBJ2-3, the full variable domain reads KAGVTQTPRYLIKTRGQQVTLSCSPISGHRSVSWYQQTPGQGLQFLFEYFSETQRNKGNFPGRFSGRQFSNSRSEMNVSTLELGDSALYLCASSSTGLTDTQYFGPGTRLTVL.

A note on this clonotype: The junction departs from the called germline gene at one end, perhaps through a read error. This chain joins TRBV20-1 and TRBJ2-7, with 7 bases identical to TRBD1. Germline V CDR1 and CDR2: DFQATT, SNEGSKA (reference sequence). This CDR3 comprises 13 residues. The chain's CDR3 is CCAARTGDYEQYF. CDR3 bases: TGCTGTGCTGCTCGGACAGGCGACTACGAGCAGTACTTC.

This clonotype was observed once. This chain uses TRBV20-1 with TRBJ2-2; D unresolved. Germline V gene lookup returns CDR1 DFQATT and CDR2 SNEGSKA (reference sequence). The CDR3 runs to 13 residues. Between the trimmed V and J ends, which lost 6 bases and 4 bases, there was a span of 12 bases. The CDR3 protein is CSASRRGTGELFF. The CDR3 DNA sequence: TGCAGTGCCAGCCGACGCGGCACCGGGGAGCTGTTTTTT.

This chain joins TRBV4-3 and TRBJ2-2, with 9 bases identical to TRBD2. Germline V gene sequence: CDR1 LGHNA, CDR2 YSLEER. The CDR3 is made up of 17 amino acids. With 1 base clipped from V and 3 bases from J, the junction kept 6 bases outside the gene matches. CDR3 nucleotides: TGCGCCAGCAGCCAAGGGGGAGCGGGAGGTTACACCGGGGAGCTGTTTTTT. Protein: CASSQGGAGGYTGELFF.

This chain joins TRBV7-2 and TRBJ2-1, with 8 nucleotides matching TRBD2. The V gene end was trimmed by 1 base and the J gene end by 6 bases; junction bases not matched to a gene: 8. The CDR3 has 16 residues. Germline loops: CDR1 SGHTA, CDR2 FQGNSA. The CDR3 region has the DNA TGTGCCAGCAGCTTAGACCTGGCGGGAGGACTCAATGAGCAGTTCTTC. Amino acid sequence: CASSLDLAGGLNEQFF.

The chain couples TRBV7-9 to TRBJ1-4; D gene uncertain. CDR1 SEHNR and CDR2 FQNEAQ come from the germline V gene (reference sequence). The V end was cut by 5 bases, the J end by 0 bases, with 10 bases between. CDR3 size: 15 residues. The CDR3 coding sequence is TGTGCCAGCAGCCTCGACATCGCAACTAATGAAAAACTGTTTTTT. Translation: CASSLDIATNEKLFF.

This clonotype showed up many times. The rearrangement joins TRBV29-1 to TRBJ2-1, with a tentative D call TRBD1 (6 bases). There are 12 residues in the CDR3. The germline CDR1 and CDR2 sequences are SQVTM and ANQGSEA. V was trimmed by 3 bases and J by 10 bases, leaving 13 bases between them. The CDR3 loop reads CSVDTGLTEQFF. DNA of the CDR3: TGCAGCGTTGACACAGGGCTCACGGAGCAGTTCTTC.

The chain's CDR3 is CASITDRRNQPQHF. The CDR3 DNA reads as TGTGCCAGCATTACCGACAGGCGGAATCAGCCCCAGCATTTT. The chain has TRBV2 and TRBJ1-5; D possibly corresponds to TRBD1 (6 bases). There are 14 residues in the CDR3. Looked up from germline, CDR1 is SNHLY and CDR2 is FYNNEI. The germline V and J ends were trimmed by 7 bases and 4 bases, with 14 bases remaining between them.

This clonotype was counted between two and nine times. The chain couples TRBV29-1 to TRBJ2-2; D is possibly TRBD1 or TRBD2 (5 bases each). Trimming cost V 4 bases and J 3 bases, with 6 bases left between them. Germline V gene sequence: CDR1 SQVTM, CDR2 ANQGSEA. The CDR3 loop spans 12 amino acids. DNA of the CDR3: TGCAGCGTTGTGGGGGACACCGGGGAGCTGTTTTTT. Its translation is CSVVGDTGELFF.

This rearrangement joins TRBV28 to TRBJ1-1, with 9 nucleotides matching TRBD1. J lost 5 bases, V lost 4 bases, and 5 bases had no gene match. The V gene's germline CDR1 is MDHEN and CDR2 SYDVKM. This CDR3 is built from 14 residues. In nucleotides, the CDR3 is TGTGCCAGCAGTTCACAGGGGGCGCCTACTGAAGCTTTCTTT. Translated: CASSSQGAPTEAFF.

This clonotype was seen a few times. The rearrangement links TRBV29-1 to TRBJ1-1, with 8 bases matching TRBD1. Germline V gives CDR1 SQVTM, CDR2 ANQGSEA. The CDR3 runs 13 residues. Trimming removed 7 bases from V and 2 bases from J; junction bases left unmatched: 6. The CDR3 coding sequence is TGCAGCGCCGCCACAGGGGGAAACACTGAAGCTTTCTTT. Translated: CSAATGGNTEAFF.

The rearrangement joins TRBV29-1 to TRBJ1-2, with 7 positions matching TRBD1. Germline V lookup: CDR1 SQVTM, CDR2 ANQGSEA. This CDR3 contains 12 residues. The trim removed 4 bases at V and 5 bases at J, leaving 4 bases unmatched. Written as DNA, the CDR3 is TGCAGCGTTGGGGACAGAGGGTATGGCTACACCTTC. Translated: CSVGDRGYGYTF.

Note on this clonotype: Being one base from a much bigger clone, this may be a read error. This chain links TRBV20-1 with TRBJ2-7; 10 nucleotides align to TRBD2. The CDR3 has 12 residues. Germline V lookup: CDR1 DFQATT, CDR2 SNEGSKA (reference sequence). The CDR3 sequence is CRVLAGGPEQYF. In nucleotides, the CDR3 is TGCAGGGTATTAGCGGGAGGCCCCGAGCAGTACTTC.

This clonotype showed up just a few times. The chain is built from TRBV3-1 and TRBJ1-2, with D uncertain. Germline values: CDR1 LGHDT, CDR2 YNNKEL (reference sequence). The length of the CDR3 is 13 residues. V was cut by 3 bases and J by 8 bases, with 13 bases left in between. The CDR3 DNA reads TGTGCCAGCAGCCACCGAGACACCTCCGGCTACACCTTC. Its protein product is CASSHRDTSGYTF.

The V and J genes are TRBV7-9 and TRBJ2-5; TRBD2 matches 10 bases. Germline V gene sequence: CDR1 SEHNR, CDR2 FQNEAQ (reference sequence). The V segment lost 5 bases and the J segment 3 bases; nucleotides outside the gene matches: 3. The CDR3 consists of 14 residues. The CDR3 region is CASSPSGREETQYF. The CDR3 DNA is TGTGCCAGCAGCCCCAGCGGGAGGGAAGAGACCCAGTACTTC. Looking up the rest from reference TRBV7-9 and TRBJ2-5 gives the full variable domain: DTGVSQNPRHKITKRGQNVTFRCDPISEHNRLYWYRQTLGQGPEFLTYFQNEAQLEKSRLLSDRFSAERPKGSFSTLEIQRTEQGDSAMYLCASSPSGREETQYFGPGTRLLVL.

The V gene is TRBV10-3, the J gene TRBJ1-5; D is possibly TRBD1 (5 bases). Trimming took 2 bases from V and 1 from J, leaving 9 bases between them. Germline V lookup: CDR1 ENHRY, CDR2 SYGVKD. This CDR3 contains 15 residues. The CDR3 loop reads CAISEGGGSNQPQHF. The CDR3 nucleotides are TGTGCCATCAGTGAGGGGGGAGGGAGCAATCAGCCCCAGCATTTT.

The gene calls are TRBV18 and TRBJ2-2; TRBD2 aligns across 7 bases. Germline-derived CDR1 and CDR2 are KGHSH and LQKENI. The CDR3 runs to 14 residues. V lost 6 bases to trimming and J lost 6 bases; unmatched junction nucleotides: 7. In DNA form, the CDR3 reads TGTGCCAGCTCGCCTGGGACTACTGCCGGGGAGCTGTTTTTT. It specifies CASSPGTTAGELFF.

DNA for the CDR3: TGCAGCGTTGAAGGGGGAACGGGACTAGCGGGGTTTGGGACCCAGTACTTC. This encodes CSVEGGTGLAGFGTQYF. This chain joins TRBV29-1 and TRBJ2-7; TRBD2 matches at 13 bases. The better agreement between TRBJ2-5 and the DNA end casts doubt on the J call. Germline V gene lookup returns CDR1 SQVTM and CDR2 ANQGSEA. The CDR3 extends over 17 amino acids.

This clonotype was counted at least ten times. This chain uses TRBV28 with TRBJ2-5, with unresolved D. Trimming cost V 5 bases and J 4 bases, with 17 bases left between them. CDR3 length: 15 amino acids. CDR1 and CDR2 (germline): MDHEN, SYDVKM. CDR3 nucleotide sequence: TGTGCCAGCAGTCCCATCACAGAGACTGGAGAGACCCAGTACTTC. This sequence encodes CASSPITETGETQYF.

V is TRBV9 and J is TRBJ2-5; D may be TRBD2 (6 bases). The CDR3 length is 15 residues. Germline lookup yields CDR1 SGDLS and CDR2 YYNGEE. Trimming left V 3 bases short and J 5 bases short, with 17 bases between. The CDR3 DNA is TGTGCCAGCAGCGAGAGCTCTGGAGGGAGGGAGACCCAGTACTTC. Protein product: CASSESSGGRETQYF.

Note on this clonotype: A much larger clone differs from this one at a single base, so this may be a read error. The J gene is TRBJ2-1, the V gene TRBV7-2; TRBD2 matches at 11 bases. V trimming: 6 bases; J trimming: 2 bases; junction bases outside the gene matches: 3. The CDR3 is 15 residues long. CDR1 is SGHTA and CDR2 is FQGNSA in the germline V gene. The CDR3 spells CASRQGLAAYNEQFF. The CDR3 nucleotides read TGTGCCAGCAGACAGGGACTAGCGGCCTACAATGAGCAGTTCTTC. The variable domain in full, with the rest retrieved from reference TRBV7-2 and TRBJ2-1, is GAGVSQSPSNKVTEKGKDVELRCDPISGHTALYWYRQSLGQGLEFLIYFQGNSAPDKSGLPSDRFSAERTGGSVSTLTIQRTQQEDSAVYLCASRQGLAAYNEQFFGPGTRLTVL.

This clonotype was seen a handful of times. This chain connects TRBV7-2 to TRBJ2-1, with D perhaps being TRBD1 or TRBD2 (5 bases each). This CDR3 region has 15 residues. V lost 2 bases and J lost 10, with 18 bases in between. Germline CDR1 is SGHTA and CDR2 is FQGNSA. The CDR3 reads CASSLRGEGSGEQFF. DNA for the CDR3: TGTGCCAGCAGCTTAAGGGGTGAGGGATCTGGGGAGCAGTTCTTC.

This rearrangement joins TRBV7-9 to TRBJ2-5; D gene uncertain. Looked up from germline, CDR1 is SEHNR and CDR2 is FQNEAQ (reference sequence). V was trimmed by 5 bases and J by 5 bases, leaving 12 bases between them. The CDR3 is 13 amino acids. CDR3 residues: CASSPFGRETQYF. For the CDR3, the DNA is TGTGCCAGCAGCCCCTTCGGGCGGGAGACCCAGTACTTC.

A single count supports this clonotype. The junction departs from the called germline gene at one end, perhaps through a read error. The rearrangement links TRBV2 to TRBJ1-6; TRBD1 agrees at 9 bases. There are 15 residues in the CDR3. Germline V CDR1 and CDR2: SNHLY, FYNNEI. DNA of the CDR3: TGTACCAGCAGCCCGGGACAGGGTTATAATTCACCCCTCCACTTT. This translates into CTSSPGQGYNSPLHF.

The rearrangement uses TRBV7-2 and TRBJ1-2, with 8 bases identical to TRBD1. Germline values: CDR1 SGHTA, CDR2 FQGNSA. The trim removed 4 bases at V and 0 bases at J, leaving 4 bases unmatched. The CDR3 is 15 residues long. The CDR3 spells CASSSQGAPNYGYTF. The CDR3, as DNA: TGTGCCAGCAGCTCCCAGGGGGCGCCTAACTATGGCTACACCTTC.

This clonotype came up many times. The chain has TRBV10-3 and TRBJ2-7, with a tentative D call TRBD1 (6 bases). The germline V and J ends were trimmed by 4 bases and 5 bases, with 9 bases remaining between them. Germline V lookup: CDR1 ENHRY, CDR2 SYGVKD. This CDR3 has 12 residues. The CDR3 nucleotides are TGTGCCATCAGTGCAGGGGTGGACGAGCAGTACTTC. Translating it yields CAISAGVDEQYF.

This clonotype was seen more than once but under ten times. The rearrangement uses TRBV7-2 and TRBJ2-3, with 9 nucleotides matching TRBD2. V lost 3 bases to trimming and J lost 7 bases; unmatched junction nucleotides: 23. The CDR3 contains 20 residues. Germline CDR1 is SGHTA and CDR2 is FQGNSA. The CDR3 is CASSFIRAGASGIMSYTQYF. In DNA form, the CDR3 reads TGTGCCAGCAGCTTTATTCGAGCGGGGGCTAGCGGGATTATGAGTTATACGCAGTATTTT.

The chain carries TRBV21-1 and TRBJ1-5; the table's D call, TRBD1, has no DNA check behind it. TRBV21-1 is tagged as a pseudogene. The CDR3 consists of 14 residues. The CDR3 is CASSKGRGIEPQHF. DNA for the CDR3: TGTGCCAGCAGCAAAGGCAGGGGGATCGAGCCCCAGCATTTT.

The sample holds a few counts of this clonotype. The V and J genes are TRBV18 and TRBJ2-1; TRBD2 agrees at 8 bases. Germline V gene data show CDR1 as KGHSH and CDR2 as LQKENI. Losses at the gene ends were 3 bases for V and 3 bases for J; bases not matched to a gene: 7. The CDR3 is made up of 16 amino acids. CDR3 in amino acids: CASSPLSGGIYNEQFF. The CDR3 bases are TGTGCCAGCTCACCCCTCAGCGGGGGCATCTACAATGAGCAGTTCTTC.

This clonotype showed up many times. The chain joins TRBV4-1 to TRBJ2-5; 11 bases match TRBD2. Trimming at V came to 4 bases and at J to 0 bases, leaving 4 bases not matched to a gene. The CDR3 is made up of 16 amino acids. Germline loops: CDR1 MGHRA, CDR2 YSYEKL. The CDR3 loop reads CASSRDSGGDQETQYF. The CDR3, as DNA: TGCGCCAGCAGCCGGGATAGCGGGGGGGACCAAGAGACCCAGTACTTC.

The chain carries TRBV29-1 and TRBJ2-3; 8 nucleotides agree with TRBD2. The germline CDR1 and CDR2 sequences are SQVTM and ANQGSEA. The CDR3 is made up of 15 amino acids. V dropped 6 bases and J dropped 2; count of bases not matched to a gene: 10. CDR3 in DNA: TGCAGCGTCGGAGGCACTAGCGGACTCACAGATACGCAGTATTTT. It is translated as CSVGGTSGLTDTQYF.